The entry below describes one T cell receptor beta chain. Its antigen remains unknown. These data come from a study of T cell responses to AZD1222 COVID-19 vaccine. Generated by immunoSEQ multiplex PCR, the TCRdb table keeps only in-frame clones and is missing some. Seen here are roughly 120,000 clones, around 93% observed once, and the top ten hold approximately 7.9%. Germline-derived CDR1 and CDR2 are WNHNN and SYGVQD (reference sequence). The CDR3 is made up of 15 amino acids. Unmatched junction bases numbered 9, after V lost 7 bases and J lost 4 bases. General study results and limits: Reportedly, nearly half of unique spike TCRs recognized epitopes outside B.1.351/B.1.1.7 mutations. An increase in Spike-specific TCR breadth and depth was observed after two AZD1222 doses. Spike-wide coverage was observed for vaccine-associated CD4 TCRs, with dominant responses at 160-218 and 743-854. Without day 14 samples, only post-peak T cell repertoires were studied.

The sequencing here drew on peripheral blood, taken 28 days after the second AZD1222 dose. The receptor's source is an adult who received the AZD1222 COVID-19 vaccine. J is TRBJ1-3 and V is TRBV10-1, with 8 nucleotides matching TRBD1. The chain's CDR3 is CASNPGTGLGNTIYF. The DNA for the CDR3 is TGCGCCAGCAATCCCGGGACAGGACTGGGAAACACCATATATTTT.